The 13 T cell receptor beta chains below come from one sample, sequenced in a study of OX40 agonist ivuxolimab in advanced cancers. TCRdb's table, derived via immunoSEQ multiplex PCR, lists solely in-frame clones and lacks some. The sample has some 41,000 clones, about 88% seen once. The specimen was CD4+ or CD8+ T cells sorted from blood, collected in a trial of the OX40 agonist ivuxolimab. These receptors all stem from an adult with an advanced solid tumor such as melanoma, head and neck, liver or kidney cancer.

This rearrangement joins TRBV7-2 to TRBJ2-3, with D perhaps assigned TRBD1 or TRBD2 (5 bases each). Germline V gene lookup returns CDR1 SGHTA and CDR2 FQGNSA. Trimming took off 0 bases at V and 5 bases at J, with 9 bases between the two ends. The CDR3 runs 14 residues. CDR3 DNA: TGTGCCAGCAGCTTAGCGGGGGTCATAGATACGCAGTATTTT. It translates to CASSLAGVIDTQYF.

The chain is built from TRBV2 and TRBJ1-5; D unresolved. Trimming removed 8 bases from V and 6 bases from J, with 23 bases in between. Germline values: CDR1 SNHLY, CDR2 FYNNEI. The CDR3 has 16 residues. The CDR3 DNA reads TGTGCCAGCGGATCGGGCGGCTCACCTTTGGGTCAGCCCCAGCATTTT. It is translated as CASGSGGSPLGQPQHF. The full variable domain, in which reference TRBV2 and TRBJ1-5 provide the parts outside the CDR3, is EPEVTQTPSHQVTQMGQEVILRCVPISNHLYFYWYRQILGQKVEFLVSFYNNEISEKSEIFDDQFSVERPDGSNFTLKIRSTKLEDSAMYFCASGSGGSPLGQPQHFGDGTRLSIL.

This clone was observed a few times. The rearrangement joins TRBV7-9 to TRBJ1-5; TRBD1 might be the D (5 bases). This CDR3 spans 13 amino acids. CDR1 is SEHNR and CDR2 is FQNEAQ in the germline V gene (reference sequence). Trimming took 1 base from V and 5 from J, leaving 6 bases between them. DNA of the CDR3: TGTGCCAGCAGCTTAGGAGGGGATCAGCCCCAGCATTTT. It codes for CASSLGGDQPQHF.

This clone was detected only once. The chain uses TRBV5-4 and TRBJ2-1; 10 bases match TRBD1. Unmatched junction bases numbered 6, after V lost 4 bases and J lost 2 bases. The CDR3 is 16 amino acids. Germline V gene data show CDR1 as SGHNT and CDR2 as YYREEE (reference sequence). This CDR3 reads CASSPGTGAAYNEQFF. The DNA of the CDR3 is TGTGCCAGCAGCCCCGGGACAGGGGCGGCCTACAATGAGCAGTTCTTC.

The chain uses TRBV7-8 and TRBJ1-2; D is possibly TRBD1 (5 bases). The germline V gene has CDR1 SGHVS and CDR2 FQNEAQ. V lost 1 base and J lost 2, with 8 bases in between. The CDR3 sequence is 14 residues long. CDR3 nucleotide sequence: TGTGCCAGCAGCTTAGTTGCAGGGAACTATGGCTACACCTTC. Translation gives CASSLVAGNYGYTF.

The chain recombines TRBV4-2 with TRBJ1-2; D unresolved. The CDR3 loop spans 14 amino acids. Trimming pared 2 bases from V and 0 bases from J, leaving 7 bases between. Per germline, CDR1 LGHNA and CDR2 YNFKEQ. The CDR3 loop is CASSQYGANYGYTF. The CDR3, as DNA: TGTGCCAGCAGCCAATATGGGGCTAACTATGGCTACACCTTC.

The chain couples TRBV6-5 to TRBJ1-2, with TRBD1 identical over 7 bases. Germline V CDR1 and CDR2: MNHEY, SVGAGI. Germline trimming cut 6 bases from V and 3 bases from J; bases unmatched to any gene: 10. The CDR3 runs to 15 residues. CDR3 nucleotide sequence: TGTGCCAGCAGCCCCAGGATCCAGGGGGACTATGGCTACACCTTC. It encodes CASSPRIQGDYGYTF.

V is TRBV6-1 and J is TRBJ2-1, with no clear D. The CDR3 is made up of 15 amino acids. Trimming left V 3 bases short and J 4 bases short, with 13 bases between. The germline gives CDR1 MNHNS, CDR2 SASEGT. The CDR3: CASSESSRQYNEQFF. The CDR3 DNA reads as TGTGCCAGCAGTGAGTCTTCGAGACAATACAATGAGCAGTTCTTC.

The chain uses TRBV7-8 and TRBJ2-3, with 15 bases fitting TRBD2. Germline CDR1 SGHVS, CDR2 FQNEAQ. The CDR3 runs to 17 residues. The ends lost 5 bases at V and 4 bases at J; junction bases unmatched: 7. The CDR3 DNA reads TGTGCCAGCAGCGGACGGACTAGCGGGGGGGCTGCAGATACGCAGTATTTT. Translated, it gives CASSGRTSGGAADTQYF.

The chain employs TRBV6-1 and TRBJ2-6, with D possibly matching TRBD1 (5 bases). Germline CDR1 and CDR2: MNHNS and SASEGT. V was pared by 10 bases and J by 0 bases, with 7 bases between. This CDR3 spans 13 amino acids. The CDR3 coding sequence is TGTGCCACAGGGCTCTCTGGGGCCAACGTCCTGACTTTC. This gives the protein CATGLSGANVLTF.

The gene calls are TRBV7-3 and TRBJ1-1, with D possibly TRBD1 on 5 matching bases. Deletions cut 2 bases from V and 4 bases from J, with 17 bases between. The CDR3 has 16 amino acids. Germline CDR1 is SGHTA and CDR2 is FQGTGA. CDR3 sequence (DNA): TGTGCCAGCAGCTTAGAAGTCCCAGGGCGGGGCACTGAAGCTTTCTTT. Its protein is CASSLEVPGRGTEAFF.

The gene calls are TRBV7-9 and TRBJ2-1; 10 bases match TRBD1. CDR1 is SEHNR, CDR2 FQNEAQ, per germline (reference sequence). The length of the CDR3 is 15 residues. V shed 4 bases, J shed 3 bases, and the junction held 3 bases outside the gene matches. The CDR3 region is CASSSDRGGYNEQFF. For the CDR3, the DNA is TGTGCCAGCAGCTCGGACAGGGGGGGCTACAATGAGCAGTTCTTC.

The chain has TRBV5-1 and TRBJ2-5; 10 nucleotides align to TRBD2. Germline V gene data show CDR1 as SGHRS and CDR2 as YFSETQ. V trimming: 0 bases; J trimming: 4 bases; junction bases outside the gene matches: 6. This CDR3 spans 16 amino acids. DNA of the CDR3: TGCGCCAGCAGCTTGGAGAGTCCTAGCGGGGGAGAGACCCAGTACTTC. Amino acid sequence: CASSLESPSGGETQYF.